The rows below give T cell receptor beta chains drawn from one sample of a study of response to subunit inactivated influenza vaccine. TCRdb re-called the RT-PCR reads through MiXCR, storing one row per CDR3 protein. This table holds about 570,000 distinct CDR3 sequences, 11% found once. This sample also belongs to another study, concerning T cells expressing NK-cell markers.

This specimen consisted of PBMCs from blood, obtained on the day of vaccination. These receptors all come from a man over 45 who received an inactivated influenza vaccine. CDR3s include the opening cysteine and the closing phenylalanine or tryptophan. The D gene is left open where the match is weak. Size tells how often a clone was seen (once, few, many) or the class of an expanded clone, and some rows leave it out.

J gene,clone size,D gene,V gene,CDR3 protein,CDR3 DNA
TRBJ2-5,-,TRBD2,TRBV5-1,CASSLSIAGGWKTQYF,TGCGCCAGCAGCTTGAGCATAGCGGGAGGTTGGAAGACCCAGTACTTC
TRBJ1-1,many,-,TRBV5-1,CASSPTLGMNTEAFF,TGCGCCAGCAGCCCCACCTTAGGGATGAACACTGAAGCTTTCTTT
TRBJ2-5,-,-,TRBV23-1,CATRETQYF,TGCGCCACCAGAGAGACCCAGTACTTC
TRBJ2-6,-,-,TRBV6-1,CATGEGAGANVLTF,TGTGCCACCGGCGAGGGGGCTGGGGCCAACGTCCTGACTTTC
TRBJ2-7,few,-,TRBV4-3,CASSRTTGYAYEQYF,TGCGCCAGCAGCCGGACTACAGGGTATGCCTACGAGCAGTACTTC
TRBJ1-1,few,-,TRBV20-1,CRSQFWDTEAFF,TGCAGGTCGCAGTTTTGGGACACTGAAGCTTTCTTT
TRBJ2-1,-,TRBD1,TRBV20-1,CSAGTDYNEQFF,TGCAGTGCCGGGACAGACTACAATGAGCAGTTCTTC
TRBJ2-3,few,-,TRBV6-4,CASSDSRGNTQYF,TGTGCCAGCAGTGACTCAAGGGGGAATACGCAGTATTTT
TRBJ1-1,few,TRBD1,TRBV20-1,CSAHDRGRGDTEAFF,TGCAGTGCCCATGACAGGGGGCGAGGGGACACTGAAGCTTTCTTT
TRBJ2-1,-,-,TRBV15,CATRVRAGGVHEQFF,TGTGCCACCAGGGTCAGAGCCGGGGGTGTCCATGAGCAGTTCTTC
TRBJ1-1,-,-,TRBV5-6,CASSRGRVNTEAFF,TGTGCCAGCAGCCGAGGGCGCGTGAACACTGAAGCTTTCTTT
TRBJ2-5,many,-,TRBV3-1,CASSHGGGFEVGETQYF,TGTGCCAGCAGCCATGGGGGGGGCTTCGAAGTGGGAGAGACCCAGTACTTC
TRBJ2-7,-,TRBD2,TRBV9,CASSQNAAGGPYEQYF,TGTGCCAGCAGCCAAAACGCCGCGGGGGGGCCCTACGAGCAGTACTTC
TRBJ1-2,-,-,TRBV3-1,CASSQRVAYGYTF,TGTGCCAGCAGCCAAAGGGTGGCCTATGGCTACACCTTC
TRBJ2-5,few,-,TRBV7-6,CASSQGLGGGLAETQYF,TGTGCCAGCAGCCAAGGTTTAGGTGGGGGGCTTGCGGAGACCCAGTACTTC
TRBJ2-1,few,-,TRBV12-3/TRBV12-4,CASSLRFGSNNEQFF,TGTGCCAGCAGTTTAAGGTTCGGCAGCAACAATGAGCAGTTCTTC
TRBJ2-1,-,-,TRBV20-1,CSARRERLSYNEQFF,TGCAGTGCTAGACGGGAAAGACTCTCCTACAATGAGCAGTTCTTC
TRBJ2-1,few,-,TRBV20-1,CSAPRGGFSYNEQFF,TGCAGTGCTCCCCGGGGTGGGTTCTCCTACAATGAGCAGTTCTTC